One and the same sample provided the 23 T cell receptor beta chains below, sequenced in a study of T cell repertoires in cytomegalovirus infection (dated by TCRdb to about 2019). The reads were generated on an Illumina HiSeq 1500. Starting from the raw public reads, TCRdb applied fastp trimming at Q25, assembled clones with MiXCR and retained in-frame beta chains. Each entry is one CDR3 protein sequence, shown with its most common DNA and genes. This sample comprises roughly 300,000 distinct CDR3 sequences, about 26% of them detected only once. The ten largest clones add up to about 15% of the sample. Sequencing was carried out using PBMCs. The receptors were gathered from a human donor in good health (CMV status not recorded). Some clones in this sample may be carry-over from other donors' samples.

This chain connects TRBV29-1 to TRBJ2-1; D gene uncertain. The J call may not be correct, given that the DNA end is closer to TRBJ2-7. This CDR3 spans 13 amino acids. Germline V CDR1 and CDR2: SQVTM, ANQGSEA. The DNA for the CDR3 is TGCAGCGTTGGAAACTCCCGCTCGTACGAGCAGTACTTC. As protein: CSVGNSRSYEQYF.

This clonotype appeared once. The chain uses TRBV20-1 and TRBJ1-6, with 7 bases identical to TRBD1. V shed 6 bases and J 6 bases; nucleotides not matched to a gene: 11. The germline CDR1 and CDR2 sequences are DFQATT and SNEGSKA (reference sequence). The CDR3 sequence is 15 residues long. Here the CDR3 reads CSALSGDRRNSPLHF. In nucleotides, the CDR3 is TGCAGTGCCCTTTCCGGGGACAGACGTAATTCACCCCTCCACTTT.

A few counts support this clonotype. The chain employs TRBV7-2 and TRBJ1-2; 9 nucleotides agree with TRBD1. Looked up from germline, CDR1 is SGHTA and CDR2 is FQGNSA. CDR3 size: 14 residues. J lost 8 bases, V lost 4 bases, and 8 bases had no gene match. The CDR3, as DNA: TGTGCCAGCAGCTCCACAGGGGGCGTGCGGGGCTACACCTTC. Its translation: CASSSTGGVRGYTF.

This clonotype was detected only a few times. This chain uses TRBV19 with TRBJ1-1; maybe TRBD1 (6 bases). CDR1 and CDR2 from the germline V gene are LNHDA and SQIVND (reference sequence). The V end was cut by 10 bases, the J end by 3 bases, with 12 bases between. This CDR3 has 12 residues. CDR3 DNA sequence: TGTGCCACCAAGACAGGTTACACTGAAGCTTTCTTT. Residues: CATKTGYTEAFF.

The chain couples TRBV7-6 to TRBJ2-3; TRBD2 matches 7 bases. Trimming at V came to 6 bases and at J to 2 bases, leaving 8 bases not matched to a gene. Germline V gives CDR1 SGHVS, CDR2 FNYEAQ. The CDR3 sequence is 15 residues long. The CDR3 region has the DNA TGTGCCAGCAGTCAACTAGCGCCTCCCACAGATACGCAGTATTTT. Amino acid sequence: CASSQLAPPTDTQYF.

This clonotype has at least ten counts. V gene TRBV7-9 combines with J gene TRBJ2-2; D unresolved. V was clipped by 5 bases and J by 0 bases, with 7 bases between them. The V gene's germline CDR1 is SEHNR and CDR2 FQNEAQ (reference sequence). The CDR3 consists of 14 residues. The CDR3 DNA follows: TGTGCCAGCAGCCGGAGAACGAACACCGGGGAGCTGTTTTTT. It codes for CASSRRTNTGELFF.

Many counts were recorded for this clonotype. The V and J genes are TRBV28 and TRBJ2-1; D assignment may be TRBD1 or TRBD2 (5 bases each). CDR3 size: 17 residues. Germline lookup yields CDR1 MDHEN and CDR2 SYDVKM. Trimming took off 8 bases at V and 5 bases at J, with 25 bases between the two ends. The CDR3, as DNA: TGTGCCAGCCCGGGACCTGCGTTAAATGTATGGGACAATGAGCAGTTCTTC. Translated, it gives CASPGPALNVWDNEQFF.

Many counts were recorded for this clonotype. The DNA of the CDR3 is TGTGCCAGCAGCTTAGTGCCCTATTACACAGATACGCAGTATTTT. This sequence encodes CASSLVPYYTDTQYF. The J gene is TRBJ2-3, the V gene TRBV7-8; the D is unclear. V lost 1 base and J 2 bases, leaving 10 bases between the germline ends. The length of the CDR3 is 15 residues. Germline-derived CDR1 and CDR2 are SGHVS and FQNEAQ.

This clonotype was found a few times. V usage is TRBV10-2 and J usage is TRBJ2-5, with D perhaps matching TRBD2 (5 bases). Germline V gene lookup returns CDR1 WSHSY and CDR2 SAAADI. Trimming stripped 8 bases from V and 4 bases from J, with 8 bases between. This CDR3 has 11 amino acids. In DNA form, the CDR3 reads TGCGCCAGCGGACTGGCAGAGACCCAGTACTTC. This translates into CASGLAETQYF.

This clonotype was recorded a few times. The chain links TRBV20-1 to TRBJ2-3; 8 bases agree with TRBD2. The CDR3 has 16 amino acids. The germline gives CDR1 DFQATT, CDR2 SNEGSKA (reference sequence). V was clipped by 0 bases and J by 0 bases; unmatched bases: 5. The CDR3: CSARDRRLASTDTQYF. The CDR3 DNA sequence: TGCAGTGCTAGAGATAGGAGACTAGCGAGCACAGATACGCAGTATTTT.

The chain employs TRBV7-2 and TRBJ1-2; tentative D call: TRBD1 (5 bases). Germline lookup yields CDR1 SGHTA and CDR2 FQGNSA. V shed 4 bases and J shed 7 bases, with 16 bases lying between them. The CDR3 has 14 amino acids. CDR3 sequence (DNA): TGTGCCAGCAGCTCCGGTTGGGGGATGCTTGGCTACACCTTC. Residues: CASSSGWGMLGYTF.

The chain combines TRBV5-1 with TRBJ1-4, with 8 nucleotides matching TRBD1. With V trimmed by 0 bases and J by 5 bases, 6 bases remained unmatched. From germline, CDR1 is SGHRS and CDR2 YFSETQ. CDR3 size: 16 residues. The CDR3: CASSLALRGRNEKLFF. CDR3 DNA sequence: TGCGCCAGCAGCTTGGCCCTCAGGGGGCGGAATGAAAAACTGTTTTTT.

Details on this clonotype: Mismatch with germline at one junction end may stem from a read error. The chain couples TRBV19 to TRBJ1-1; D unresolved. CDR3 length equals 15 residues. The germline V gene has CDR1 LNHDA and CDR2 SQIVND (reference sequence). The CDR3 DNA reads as TGTGCCAGTAGTATTGGCGGCAGCTTGAACACTGAAGCTTGCTTT. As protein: CASSIGGSLNTEACF.

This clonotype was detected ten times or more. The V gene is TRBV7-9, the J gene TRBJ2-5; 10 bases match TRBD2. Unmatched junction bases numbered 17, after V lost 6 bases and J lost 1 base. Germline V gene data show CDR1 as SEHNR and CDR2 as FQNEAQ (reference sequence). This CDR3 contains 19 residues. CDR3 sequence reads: CASRQIQLGTSEIQETQYF. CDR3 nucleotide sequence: TGTGCCAGCAGACAAATACAGTTGGGGACTAGCGAAATCCAAGAGACCCAGTACTTC.

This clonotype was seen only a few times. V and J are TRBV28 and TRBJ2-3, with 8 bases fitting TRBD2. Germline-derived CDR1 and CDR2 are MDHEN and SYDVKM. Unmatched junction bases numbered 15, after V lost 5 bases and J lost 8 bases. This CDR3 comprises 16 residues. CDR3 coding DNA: TGTGCCAGCAGTCTACAGGGAAATCGCGGGAGGCTTACGCAGTATTTT. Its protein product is CASSLQGNRGRLTQYF.

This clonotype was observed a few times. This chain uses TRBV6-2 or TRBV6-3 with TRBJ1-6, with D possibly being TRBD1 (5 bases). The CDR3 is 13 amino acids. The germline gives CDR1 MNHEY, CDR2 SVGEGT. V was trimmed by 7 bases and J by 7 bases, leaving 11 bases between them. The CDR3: CASNLGPNSPLHF. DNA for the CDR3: TGTGCCAGCAATTTGGGACCAAATTCACCCCTCCACTTT.

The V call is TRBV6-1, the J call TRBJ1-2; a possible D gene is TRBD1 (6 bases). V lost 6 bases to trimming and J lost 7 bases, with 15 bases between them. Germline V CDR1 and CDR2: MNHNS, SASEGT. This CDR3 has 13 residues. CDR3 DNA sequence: TGTGCCAGCAGATTGAACAGGGAATCTGGCTACACCTTC. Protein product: CASRLNRESGYTF.

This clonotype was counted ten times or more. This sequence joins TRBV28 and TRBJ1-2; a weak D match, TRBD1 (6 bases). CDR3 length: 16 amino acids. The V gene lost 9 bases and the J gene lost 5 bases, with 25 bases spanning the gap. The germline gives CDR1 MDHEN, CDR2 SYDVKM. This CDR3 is CASQTQGQLVGYGYTF. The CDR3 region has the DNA TGTGCCAGTCAAACTCAGGGGCAGTTGGTCGGTTATGGCTACACCTTC.

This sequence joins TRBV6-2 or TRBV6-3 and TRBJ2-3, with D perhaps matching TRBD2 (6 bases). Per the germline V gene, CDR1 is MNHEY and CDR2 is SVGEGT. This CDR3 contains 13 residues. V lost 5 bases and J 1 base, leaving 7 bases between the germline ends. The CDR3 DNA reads TGTGCCAGCAGTGGGACTCGCACAGATACGCAGTATTTT. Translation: CASSGTRTDTQYF.

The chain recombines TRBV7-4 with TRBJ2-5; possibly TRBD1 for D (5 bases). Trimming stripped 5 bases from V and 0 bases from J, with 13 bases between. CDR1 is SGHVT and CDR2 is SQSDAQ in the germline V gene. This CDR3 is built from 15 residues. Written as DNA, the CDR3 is TGTGCCAGCAGCCCCTACAGGCTGTACCAAGAGACCCAGTACTTC. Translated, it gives CASSPYRLYQETQYF.

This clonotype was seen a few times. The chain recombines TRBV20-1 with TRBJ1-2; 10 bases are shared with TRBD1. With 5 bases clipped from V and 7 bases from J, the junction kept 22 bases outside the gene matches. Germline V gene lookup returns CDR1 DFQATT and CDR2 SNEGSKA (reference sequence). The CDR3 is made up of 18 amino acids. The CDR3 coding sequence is TGCAGTGCTTCACCCGGACAGGGGGGTCTTTCGTATGGGTTTGGCTACACCTTC. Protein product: CSASPGQGGLSYGFGYTF.

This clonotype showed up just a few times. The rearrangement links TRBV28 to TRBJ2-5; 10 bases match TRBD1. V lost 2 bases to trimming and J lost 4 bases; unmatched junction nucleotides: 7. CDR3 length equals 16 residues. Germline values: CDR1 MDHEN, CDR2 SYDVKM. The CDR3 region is CASSLGTGVPGETQYF. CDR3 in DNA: TGTGCCAGCAGTTTAGGGACAGGGGTTCCGGGAGAGACCCAGTACTTC.

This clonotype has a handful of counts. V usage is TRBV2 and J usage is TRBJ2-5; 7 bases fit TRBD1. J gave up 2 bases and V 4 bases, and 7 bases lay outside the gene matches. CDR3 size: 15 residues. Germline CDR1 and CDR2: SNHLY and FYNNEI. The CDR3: CASSVPGQFQETQYF. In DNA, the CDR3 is TGTGCCAGCAGTGTACCGGGACAGTTTCAAGAGACCCAGTACTTC.